These T cell receptor beta chains were read from a single sample in a study of cytomegalovirus exposure and HLA in healthy donors. Here immunoSEQ multiplex PCR was the method, and the copy in TCRdb shows in-frame clones only, minus some. The table has some 120,000 clones, less than 85% seen once. Sequenced input: PBMCs. The receptors shown here come from a man aged 30-40 years in good health and CMV-seropositive. Each CDR3 is given without its conserved first and last residue. Fields, in order: clone size, V gene, J gene, CDR3 protein. Size tells how often a clone was seen (once, few, many) or the class of an expanded clone, and some rows leave it out.

-,TRBV7-9,TRBJ1-1,ASSLVAGTEAF
-,TRBV27,TRBJ1-2,ASSLSAGGVYGYT
-,TRBV21-1,TRBJ1-6,ASSTRDADSPLH
-,TRBV6-5,TRBJ2-1,ASSYGTSGGSSEQF
-,TRBV11-3,TRBJ1-2,ASSFHDNNYGYT
-,TRBV6-1,TRBJ1-1,ASSDPDRLNTEAF
-,TRBV19,TRBJ2-5,ASSIIMQETQY
-,TRBV19,TRBJ1-1,ASSVPGQLNTEAF
once,TRBV29-1,TRBJ1-4,SAEIATNEKLF
once,TRBV12-5,TRBJ2-1,ASGLVRLAGGSGYNEQF
-,TRBV28,TRBJ1-6,ASSIQGSPLH
-,TRBV10-3,TRBJ1-1,AIKDFQDTEAF
-,TRBV29-1,TRBJ1-2,SATSGGDYGYT
once,TRBV19,TRBJ1-6,ASRTEDRNSPLH
once,TRBV6-5,TRBJ1-2,ASSYSSLNRYGYT
-,TRBV10-3,TRBJ1-1,AIGSNSIQGDTEAF
-,TRBV2,TRBJ2-7,ASSERSGQSSEQY
-,TRBV2,TRBJ2-3,ASSPLPSGATDTQY
-,TRBV4-1,TRBJ1-5,ASSQARESNQPQH
-,TRBV5-1,TRBJ2-7,ASSSSTPTYEQY
-,TRBV19,TRBJ1-2,ASSISGQGHYGYT
-,TRBV6-6,TRBJ1-2,ASSYPKTGVGGYT
-,TRBV29-1,TRBJ2-1,SVEDITSGRHYNEQF
few,TRBV7-3,TRBJ1-2,ASSLGTENYGYT
-,TRBV5-8,TRBJ2-5,ASSLGRGEETQY
-,TRBV5-1,TRBJ1-1,ASSQTTGNTEAF
once,TRBV7-3,TRBJ1-3,ASSQEGTASSGNTIY
-,TRBV6-1,TRBJ2-7,ASRGRTVYEQY
once,TRBV10-3,TRBJ2-1,AIKSGGSYNEQF
-,TRBV30,TRBJ1-1,AWKDRGNTEAF